One sample yielded the 30 T cell receptor beta chains listed below, sequenced in a study of T cells in Graves' hyperthyroidism and ophthalmopathy. RNA transcripts yielded amplified TCR beta CDR3 regions. The primer set for the first-round RT-PCR of the TCR CDR3 was HTBI. One entry per CDR3 protein, called by TCRdb with MiXCR from the multiplex PCR reads. The sample lists hundreds of thousands of distinct CDR3 sequences; 35% to 45% were seen once. Material: blood. These receptors were taken from a man aged 18-30 years with Graves' hyperthyroidism.

This clonotype was seen repeatedly, ten times or more. The rearrangement joins TRBV10-3 to TRBJ1-2, with 10 bases matching TRBD1. V lost 6 bases and J lost 0; bases outside the gene matches: 1. This CDR3 region has 14 residues. Germline V gene sequence: CDR1 ENHRY, CDR2 SYGVKD. The CDR3 nucleotides are TGTGCCATCAGAGGACAGGGGGCTAACTATGGCTACACCTTC. It codes for CAIRGQGANYGYTF.

In this sample, this clonotype turned up many times. This rearrangement joins TRBV10-3 to TRBJ1-2, with D maybe TRBD1 (6 bases). Trimming left V 11 bases short and J 6 bases short, with 13 bases between. The CDR3 has 11 residues. Germline lookup yields CDR1 ENHRY and CDR2 SYGVKD. This CDR3 is CAAGQRDGYTF. The CDR3 bases are TGTGCCGCCGGACAGAGAGATGGCTACACCTTC.

The CDR3 region is CATSDTSGGIYEQYF. The CDR3 DNA is TGTGCCACCAGTGATACTAGCGGGGGGATCTACGAGCAGTACTTC. The V gene is TRBV24-1, the J gene TRBJ2-7, with 12 bases aligning to TRBD2. Looked up from germline, CDR1 is KGHDR and CDR2 is SFDVKD. The CDR3 consists of 15 residues. J was trimmed by 3 bases and V by 3 bases; bases with no gene match: 2.

This chain uses TRBV20-1 with TRBJ2-7, with 7 bases identical to TRBD2. This CDR3 has 12 residues. The V gene's germline CDR1 is DFQATT and CDR2 SNEGSKA (reference sequence). V was pared by 7 bases and J by 5 bases, with 8 bases of the junction left unmatched. CDR3 nucleotides: TGCAGTGTCATGGGGGGGTCCCACGAGCAGTACTTC. The encoded protein is CSVMGGSHEQYF.

The rearrangement links TRBV7-9 to TRBJ2-7; the match to TRBD1 covers 10 bases. CDR1 is SEHNR and CDR2 is FQNEAQ in the germline V gene (reference sequence). This CDR3 contains 13 residues. Germline trimming cut 2 bases from V and 10 bases from J; bases unmatched to any gene: 5. CDR3 in amino acids: CASSLWDRGRQYF. The DNA for the CDR3 is TGTGCCAGCAGCTTATGGGACAGGGGAAGACAGTACTTC.

This clonotype was seen a handful of times. The V and J genes are TRBV5-1 and TRBJ1-4; no clear D gene. Germline V gene lookup returns CDR1 SGHRS and CDR2 YFSETQ. The V gene lost 4 bases and the J gene lost 0 bases, with 10 bases spanning the gap. This CDR3 comprises 15 residues. The CDR3 nucleotides read TGCGCCAGCAGCCTGACCATTTCAACTAATGAAAAACTGTTTTTT. Translation gives CASSLTISTNEKLFF. The full variable domain, its missing parts supplied by reference TRBV5-1 and TRBJ1-4, is KAGVTQTPRYLIKTRGQQVTLSCSPISGHRSVSWYQQTPGQGLQFLFEYFSETQRNKGNFPGRFSGRQFSNSRSEMNVSTLELGDSALYLCASSLTISTNEKLFFGSGTQLSVL.

This clonotype was seen more than once but under ten times. The junction differs from germline at one of its ends, possibly a read error. The V and J genes are TRBV7-8 and TRBJ2-7; 8 bases fit TRBD2. The CDR3 covers 16 residues. Germline V gene sequence: CDR1 SGHVS, CDR2 FQNEAQ. CDR3 nucleotides: TGCGCCAGCAGCCAAGATTCGGGACTAGGTACCTACGAGCAGTACTTC. It translates to CASSQDSGLGTYEQYF.

The chain couples TRBV7-2 to TRBJ2-7; possible D gene TRBD1, 5 bases. Per germline, CDR1 SGHTA and CDR2 FQGNSA. Trimming took off 7 bases at V and 6 bases at J, with 19 bases between the two ends. The CDR3 is made up of 14 amino acids. CDR3 loop: CASMRRGLQGEQYF. The CDR3 DNA follows: TGTGCCAGCATGAGAAGGGGATTGCAGGGCGAGCAGTACTTC.

This clonotype was counted ten times or more. The chain joins TRBV20-1 to TRBJ1-2; D remains unclear. Germline CDR1 and CDR2: DFQATT and SNEGSKA (reference sequence). The CDR3 sequence is 13 residues long. V was cut by 5 bases and J by 6 bases, with 16 bases left in between. Here the CDR3 reads CSADPGFFHGYTF. CDR3 coding DNA: TGCAGTGCTGACCCCGGGTTTTTTCATGGCTACACCTTC.

This clonotype occurred many times. The CDR3 protein is CASSLNRVKVEKLFF. CDR3 DNA sequence: TGTGCCAGCAGCCTTAACAGGGTGAAGGTTGAAAAACTGTTTTTT. This chain joins TRBV7-9 and TRBJ1-4; D possibly corresponds to TRBD1 (6 bases). Per the germline V gene, CDR1 is SEHNR and CDR2 is FQNEAQ (reference sequence). V was shortened by 5 bases and J by 7 bases, with 17 bases between the two germline ends. The CDR3 is made up of 15 amino acids.

Notes on this clonotype: A junction boundary mismatches the germline segment, possibly from a read error. V gene TRBV4-2 combines with J gene TRBJ1-6; 7 bases are shared with TRBD1. The germline gives CDR1 LGHNA, CDR2 YNFKEQ. The CDR3 runs 15 residues. CDR3 in DNA: TGTGCCAGCAGCTCTTACGGGACAGAAAATTCACTCCTCCACTTT. It translates to CASSSYGTENSLLHF.

This clonotype turned up a few times. The genes are TRBV4-3 and TRBJ1-6; 11 bases are a match to TRBD1. Trimming removed 3 bases from V and 9 bases from J; junction bases left unmatched: 10. The CDR3 runs 17 residues. Germline CDR1 reads LGHNA; CDR2 reads YSLEER. CDR3 nucleotide sequence: TGCGCCAGCAGCCAGGATGGGCCGGGACAGGGGGTTTCACCCCTCCACTTT. Protein sequence: CASSQDGPGQGVSPLHF.

This clonotype was detected a few times. The chain combines TRBV12-3 or TRBV12-4 with TRBJ1-1; D not certain. The CDR3 covers 13 residues. V was pared by 6 bases and J by 6 bases, with 14 bases between. The CDR3, as DNA: TGTGCCAGCAGCCCGCGCGGGATCGCTGAAGCTTTCTTT. This sequence encodes CASSPRGIAEAFF.

This clonotype was picked up many times. V usage is TRBV10-3 and J usage is TRBJ2-7; 10 bases line up with TRBD2. The CDR3 consists of 13 residues. Looked up from germline, CDR1 is ENHRY and CDR2 is SYGVKD. The V and J ends lost 10 bases and 3 bases, in that order; junction bases with no gene match: 6. The CDR3 sequence: CATLLAGSYEQYF. The DNA for the CDR3 is TGTGCCACCTTACTAGCGGGAAGCTACGAGCAGTACTTC.

This clonotype was counted between two and nine times. The conserved final phenylalanine or tryptophan is absent from the CDR3, which likely points to a read error. No DNA is shown, since the ends of the CDR3 on it are uncertain; the CDR3 is the one TCRdb lists. The V and J genes are TRBV10-3 and TRBJ2-5. Germline CDR1 is ENHRY and CDR2 is SYGVKD. The CDR3 is made up of 9 amino acids, end residues included. CDR3 loop: CAISETQTS.

The chain joins TRBV6-1 to TRBJ1-2; no definite D call. Trimming removed 6 bases from V and 7 bases from J, with 6 bases in between. Germline CDR1 reads MNHNS; CDR2 reads SASEGT. The CDR3 extends over 10 amino acids. Here the CDR3 reads CASSRLGYTF. DNA of the CDR3: TGTGCCAGCAGCCGGCTTGGCTACACCTTC.

This clonotype has only a few counts. V usage is TRBV12-3 or TRBV12-4 and J usage is TRBJ1-3; the D gene is possibly TRBD1 (6 bases). The CDR3 loop spans 15 amino acids. V gave up 3 bases and J gave up 3 bases, with 12 bases separating them. The CDR3 region has the DNA TGTGCCAGCAGTTTTACAGGGAGGGATGGAAACACCATATATTTT. Translated: CASSFTGRDGNTIYF.

This clonotype was seen a handful of times. V and J are TRBV20-1 and TRBJ1-6; maybe TRBD1 (5 bases). The V gene's germline CDR1 is DFQATT and CDR2 SNEGSKA (reference sequence). This CDR3 contains 16 residues. Trimming pared 0 bases from V and 7 bases from J, leaving 16 bases between. This CDR3 reads CSARERTGPWNSPLHF. The CDR3 DNA reads TGCAGTGCTAGAGAAAGGACGGGACCGTGGAATTCACCCCTCCACTTT.

In the case of this clonotype: An end of the junction does not agree with germline; a read error may underlie this. This rearrangement joins TRBV24-1 to TRBJ1-6; D ambiguous. Germline CDR1 and CDR2: KGHDR and SFDVKD. The CDR3 consists of 14 residues. CDR3: CASSFNSYNSPLHF. The CDR3 DNA is TGTGCCAGCAGTTTTAACAGCTACAATTCACCCCTCCACTTT.

This clonotype was observed at least ten times. The J gene is TRBJ2-7, the V gene TRBV7-6; D not certain. Trimming stripped 2 bases from V and 3 bases from J, with 8 bases between. Per germline, CDR1 SGHVS and CDR2 FNYEAQ. CDR3 size: 13 residues. Here the CDR3 reads CASSLSELYEQYF. CDR3 bases: TGTGCCAGCAGCTTATCGGAGCTCTACGAGCAGTACTTC.

Comments on this clonotype: One base away lies a much larger clone, so this may be a sequencing read error. The chain has TRBV10-3 and TRBJ1-1; unclear D gene. This CDR3 spans 14 amino acids. Germline V gene lookup returns CDR1 ENHRY and CDR2 SYGVKD. The CDR3 region is CAISVQPGNAEAFF. In DNA, the CDR3 is TGTGCCATCAGTGTTCAACCGGGGAACGCTGAAGCTTTCTTT.

This clonotype was observed a few times. The V and J genes are TRBV5-1 and TRBJ2-7; 7 nucleotides align to TRBD2. CDR1 and CDR2 (germline): SGHRS, YFSETQ. This CDR3 has 13 amino acids. V was pared by 1 base and J by 3 bases, with 1 base of the junction left unmatched. The chain's CDR3 is CASSLPSGYEQYF. The DNA for the CDR3 is TGCGCCAGCAGCTTGCCTAGCGGCTACGAGCAGTACTTC.

The V call is TRBV10-3, the J call TRBJ1-3; no reliable D call. In germline, CDR1 is ENHRY, CDR2 SYGVKD. Trimming stripped 4 bases from V and 1 base from J, with 5 bases between. The CDR3 has 13 residues. As DNA, the CDR3 is TGTGCCATCAGTGGGTTATCTGGAAACACCATATATTTT. Its translation is CAISGLSGNTIYF.

On this clonotype: Here the CDR3 omits its conserved ending phenylalanine or tryptophan, so a read error is the likely source. Because the CDR3's place on the DNA is in doubt, the DNA is left out and the CDR3 is given as listed by TCRdb. This rearrangement joins TRBV20-1 to TRBJ1-2; the table's TRBD1 call for D was not verified on the DNA. Per the germline V gene, CDR1 is DFQATT and CDR2 is SNEGSKA (reference sequence). The CDR3 is made up of 10 amino acids, end residues included. Here the CDR3 reads CSASQRTATY.

This clonotype showed up just a few times. The chain combines TRBV19 with TRBJ1-5; D perhaps matches TRBD1 (6 bases). V lost 4 bases and J 3 bases, leaving 16 bases between the germline ends. The CDR3 runs 16 residues. The germline gives CDR1 LNHDA, CDR2 SQIVND (reference sequence). CDR3 residues: CASSNLIRDNNQPQHF. Written as DNA, the CDR3 is TGTGCCAGTAGTAACCTAATCCGGGACAACAATCAGCCCCAGCATTTT.

The chain uses TRBV4-1 and TRBJ1-1; tentatively, D is TRBD1 (6 bases). The germline gives CDR1 MGHRA, CDR2 YSYEKL. Trimming removed 0 bases from V and 0 bases from J, with 17 bases in between. CDR3 length: 18 residues. The CDR3 loop is CASSQDVTGTTMNTEAFF. CDR3 bases: TGCGCCAGCAGCCAAGACGTAACCGGGACAACTATGAACACTGAAGCTTTCTTT.

The J gene is TRBJ1-6, the V gene TRBV10-3; 8 nucleotides align to TRBD1. CDR3 length: 12 residues. The V segment lost 11 bases and the J segment 8 bases; nucleotides outside the gene matches: 5. CDR1 is ENHRY and CDR2 is SYGVKD in the germline V gene. CDR3 sequence: CAVRTGYSPLHF. In nucleotides, the CDR3 is TGTGCCGTCCGGACAGGGTATTCACCCCTCCACTTT.

The CDR3 nucleotides read TGTGCCAGCAGCCGCACTGACAGGGGCATCTACGAGCAGTACTTC. Translation gives CASSRTDRGIYEQYF. This chain uses TRBV7-9 with TRBJ2-7; TRBD1 agrees at 8 bases. The junction had 9 bases not matched to a gene; V was cut back by 5 bases and J by 3 bases. This CDR3 region has 15 residues. Germline CDR1 and CDR2: SEHNR and FQNEAQ (reference sequence).

This clonotype was picked up many times. In DNA, the CDR3 is TGTGCCAGCAGCTCTTACAGGGTTCATGAAGCTTTCTTT. Translation: CASSSYRVHEAFF. This chain links TRBV7-8 with TRBJ1-1, with D possibly TRBD1 on 6 matching bases. This CDR3 spans 13 amino acids. CDR1 is SGHVS and CDR2 is FQNEAQ in the germline V gene. V gave up 4 bases and J gave up 7 bases, with 13 bases separating them.

This clonotype was picked up many times. The chain is built from TRBV19 and TRBJ1-5, with TRBD1 matching over 8 bases. J lost 4 bases, V lost 6 bases, and 5 bases had no gene match. Per the germline V gene, CDR1 is LNHDA and CDR2 is SQIVND (reference sequence). The CDR3 is made up of 14 amino acids. The CDR3 region is CASSGDRPNQPQHF. Written as DNA, the CDR3 is TGTGCCAGTAGCGGGGACAGGCCAAATCAGCCCCAGCATTTT.